The T cell receptor beta chain under discussion was sequenced for a study of response to subunit inactivated influenza vaccine. MiXCR was run by TCRdb on the RT-PCR reads, yielding one entry per CDR3 protein. Of approximately 570,000 distinct CDR3 sequences listed, around 8% are singletons. V lost 3 bases, J lost 4 bases, and 19 bases lay in between. The CDR3 contains 17 residues. Germline CDR1 reads MNHEY; CDR2 reads SVGAGI. Sample: PBMCs from blood, taken roughly 24 months after vaccination. The V gene is TRBV6-5, the J gene TRBJ2-1; D might be TRBD2 (5 bases). This TCR derives from a man aged 45 to 70 who received an inactivated influenza vaccine. The CDR3 nucleotides read TGTGCCAGCAGTTATATGGTTGGGCGGGCGAGTTACAATGAGCAGTTCTTC. Protein product: CASSYMVGRASYNEQFF.